This T cell receptor (beta chain) was recorded in a study of blood T cell repertoires in COVID-19. Study at large: Sites in the United States, Italy and Spain provided acute and convalescent COVID-19 samples. T cells, B-cell-depleted T cells, or PBMCs provided the cDNA or gDNA that served as material.

The CDR3 is 15 residues long. The V gene lost 7 bases and the J gene lost 3 bases, with 13 bases spanning the gap. CDR1 and CDR2 (germline): LNHDA, SQIVND (reference sequence). Original processing notes: Amplification of reference gene primers was used by the study to estimate nucleated cell counts. TCRdb keeps only in-frame clones here, not all; method: immunoSEQ multiplex PCR. The DNA gave D and trimming, while V, J and clone size come from that table. The sample has fewer than 450,000 clones; roughly 88% are singletons. The gene calls are TRBV19 and TRBJ2-6; a weak D match, TRBD1 (5 bases). The sample taken for sequencing was peripheral blood. The receptor comes from a woman between 50 and 59 years old with COVID-19, enrolled during active disease. The CDR3 reads CASTTTAGGANVLTF. DNA of the CDR3: TGTGCCAGTACCACGACAGCTGGTGGGGCCAACGTCCTGACTTTC.